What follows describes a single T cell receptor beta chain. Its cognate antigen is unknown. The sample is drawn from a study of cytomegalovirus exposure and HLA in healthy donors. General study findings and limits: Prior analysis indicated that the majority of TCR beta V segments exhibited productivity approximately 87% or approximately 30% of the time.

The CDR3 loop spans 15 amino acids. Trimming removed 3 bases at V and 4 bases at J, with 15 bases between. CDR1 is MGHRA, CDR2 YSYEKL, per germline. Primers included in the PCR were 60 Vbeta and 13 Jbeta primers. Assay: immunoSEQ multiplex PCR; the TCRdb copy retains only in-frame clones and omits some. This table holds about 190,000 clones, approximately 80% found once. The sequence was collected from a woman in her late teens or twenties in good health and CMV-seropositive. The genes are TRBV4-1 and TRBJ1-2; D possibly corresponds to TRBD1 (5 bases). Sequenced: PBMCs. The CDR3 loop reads CASSHLIREGYGYTF. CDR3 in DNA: TGCGCCAGCAGCCACCTGATCAGGGAGGGCTATGGCTACACCTTC.